This TCR beta chain was recovered during a study of T-cell memory formation after mild COVID-19. This clonotype was observed at least ten times. Its antigen is not known. Study-wide results and limits: CD4+ contracting clones lay mainly in CM and EM, CD8+ ones in EMRA.

The CDR3 extends over 18 amino acids. J lost 6 bases, V lost 5 bases, and 18 bases had no gene match. Per the germline V gene, CDR1 is SGHVS and CDR2 is FQNEAQ. From the 5' RACE reads, TCRdb called clonotypes with MiXCR, one entry per CDR3 protein. Of under 35,000 distinct CDR3 sequences in the sample, around 15% were seen once. This clonotype originated in an adult who had mild COVID-19 (a few samples of this study predate the infection). Cell type and time point are not known. Sequenced: PBMCs or a T cell subset sorted from them (not recorded which). The chain employs TRBV7-8 and TRBJ2-3; 9 nucleotides line up with TRBD1. The CDR3 loop reads CASSLLGRGQGTADTQYF. The CDR3 nucleotides read TGTGCCAGCAGCCTCCTAGGCCGCGGACAGGGGACGGCGGATACGCAGTATTTT.